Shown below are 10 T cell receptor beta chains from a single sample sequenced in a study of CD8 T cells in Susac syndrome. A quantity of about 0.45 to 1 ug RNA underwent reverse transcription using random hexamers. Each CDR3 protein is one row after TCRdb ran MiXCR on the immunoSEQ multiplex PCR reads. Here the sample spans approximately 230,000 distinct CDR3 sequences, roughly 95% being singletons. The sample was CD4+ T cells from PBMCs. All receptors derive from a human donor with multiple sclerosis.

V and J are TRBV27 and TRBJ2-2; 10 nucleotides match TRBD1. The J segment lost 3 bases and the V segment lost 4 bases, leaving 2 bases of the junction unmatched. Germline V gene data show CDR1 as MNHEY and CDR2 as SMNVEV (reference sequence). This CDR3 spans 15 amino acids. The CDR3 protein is CASSSDRGDTGELFF. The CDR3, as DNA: TGTGCCAGCAGTTCGGACAGGGGGGACACCGGGGAGCTGTTTTTT.

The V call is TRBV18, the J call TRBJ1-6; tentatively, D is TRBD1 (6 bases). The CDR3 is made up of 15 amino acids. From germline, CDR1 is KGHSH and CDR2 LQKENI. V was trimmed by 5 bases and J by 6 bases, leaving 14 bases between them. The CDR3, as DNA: TGTGCCAGCTCATCACAGACAGGTTTTAATTCACCCCTCCACTTT. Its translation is CASSSQTGFNSPLHF.

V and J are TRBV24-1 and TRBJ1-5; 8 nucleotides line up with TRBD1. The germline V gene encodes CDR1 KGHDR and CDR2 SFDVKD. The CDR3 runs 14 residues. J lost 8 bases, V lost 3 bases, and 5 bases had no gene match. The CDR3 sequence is CATSDQGAVKPQHF. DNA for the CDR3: TGTGCCACCAGTGATCAGGGGGCGGTTAAGCCCCAGCATTTT.

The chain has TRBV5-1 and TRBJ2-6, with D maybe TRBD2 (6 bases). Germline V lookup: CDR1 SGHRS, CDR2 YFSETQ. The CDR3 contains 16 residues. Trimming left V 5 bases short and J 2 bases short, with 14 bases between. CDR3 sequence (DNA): TGCGCCAGCAGATACGCCGGCGGGGCTGGGGCCAACGTCCTGACTTTC. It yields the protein CASRYAGGAGANVLTF.

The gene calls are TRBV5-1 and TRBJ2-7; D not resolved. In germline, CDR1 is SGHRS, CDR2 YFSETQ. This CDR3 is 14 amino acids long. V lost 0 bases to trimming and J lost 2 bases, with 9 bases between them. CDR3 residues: CASSLGQPTYEQYF. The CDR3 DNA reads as TGCGCCAGCAGCTTGGGGCAGCCAACCTACGAGCAGTACTTC.

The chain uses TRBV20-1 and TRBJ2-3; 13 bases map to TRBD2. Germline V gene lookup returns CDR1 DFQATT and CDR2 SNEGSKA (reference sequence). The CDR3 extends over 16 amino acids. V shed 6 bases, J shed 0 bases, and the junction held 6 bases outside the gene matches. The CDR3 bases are TGCAGTGCGGAACTAGCGGGAGGGAGGAGCACAGATACGCAGTATTTT. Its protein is CSAELAGGRSTDTQYF.

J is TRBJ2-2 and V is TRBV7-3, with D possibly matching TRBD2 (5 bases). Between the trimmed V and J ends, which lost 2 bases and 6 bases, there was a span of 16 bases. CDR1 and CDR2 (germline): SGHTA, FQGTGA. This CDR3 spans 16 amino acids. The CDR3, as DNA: TGTGCCAGCAGCTTATGGTCGGGATTCTGTCCCGGGGAGCTGTTTTTT. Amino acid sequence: CASSLWSGFCPGELFF.

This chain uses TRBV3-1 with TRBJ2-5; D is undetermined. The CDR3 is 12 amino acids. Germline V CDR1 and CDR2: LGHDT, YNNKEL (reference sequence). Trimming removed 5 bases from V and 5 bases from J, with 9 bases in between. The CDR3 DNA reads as TGTGCCAGCAGCGACGTTTTGGAGACCCAGTACTTC. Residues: CASSDVLETQYF.

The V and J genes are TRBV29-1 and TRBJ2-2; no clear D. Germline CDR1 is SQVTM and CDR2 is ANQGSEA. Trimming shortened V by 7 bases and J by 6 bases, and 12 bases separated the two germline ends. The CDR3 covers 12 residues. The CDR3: CSAPLLAGELFF. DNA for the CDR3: TGCAGCGCGCCACTTCTCGCCGGGGAGCTGTTTTTT.

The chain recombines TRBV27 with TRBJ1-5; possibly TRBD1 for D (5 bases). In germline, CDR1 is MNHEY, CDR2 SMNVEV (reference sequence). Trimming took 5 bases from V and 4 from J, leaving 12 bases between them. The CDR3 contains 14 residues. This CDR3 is CASSPQDLNQPQHF. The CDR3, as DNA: TGTGCCAGCAGTCCACAGGACCTAAATCAGCCCCAGCATTTT.